Listed below are T cell receptor beta chains from one sample, sequenced in a study of blood T cell repertoires in COVID-19. Here immunoSEQ multiplex PCR was the method, and the copy in TCRdb shows in-frame clones only, minus some. There are about 59,000 clones in the sample; about 90% occur only once, and 4% to 6% lies in the top ten. The sequencing sample was made of peripheral blood. The receptors originated from an elderly man in a cohort sampled during active COVID-19. Each CDR3 is given with its conserved first and last residue. D genes are given only for firm matches. For some rows the clone size is stated as once, few or many, or as a class when expanded; others skip it.

size	V	J	D	length	DNA	CDR3
-	TRBV3-1/TRBV3-2	TRBJ1-3	-	15	TGTGCCAGCAGCCAGGAGACAGCTTCTGGAAACACCATATATTTT	CASSQETASGNTIYF
-	TRBV6-2/TRBV6-3	TRBJ2-3	-	15	TGTGCCAGCAGTTACAGCCAGACTAGCACAGATACGCAGTATTTT	CASSYSQTSTDTQYF
-	TRBV5-5	TRBJ2-7	-	15	TGTGCCAGCAGCTTGGTGGCAGGTAGCTCCTACGAGCAGTACTTC	CASSLVAGSSYEQYF
-	TRBV27	TRBJ2-7	TRBD1	15	TGTGCCAGCAGTCCCGGACAGGGTGGGATCTACGAGCAGTACTTC	CASSPGQGGIYEQYF
-	TRBV24-1	TRBJ1-2	-	14	TGTGCCACCAGTGGCGGGGAGTACAACTATGGCTACACCTTC	CATSGGEYNYGYTF
-	TRBV25-1	TRBJ1-4	-	16	TGTGCCAGCAGTGAAAATCCTAACAGGGCTGATGAAAAACTGTTTTTT	CASSENPNRADEKLFF
-	TRBV7-9	TRBJ1-3	-	14	TGTGCCAGCTTGGGAGGGAGCTCTGGAAACACCATATATTTT	CASLGGSSGNTIYF
few	TRBV27	TRBJ1-5	-	16	TGTGCCAGCAGCCCCGTCGGATCCAGGGTCAATCAGCCCCAGCATTTT	CASSPVGSRVNQPQHF
once	TRBV2	TRBJ2-5	TRBD2	14	TGTGCCACTGGGACTAGCGGCTTACAAGAGACCCAGTACTTC	CATGTSGLQETQYF
-	TRBV5-1	TRBJ1-1	-	13	TGCGCCAGCACCTATCCGGGGAACACTGAAGCTTTCTTT	CASTYPGNTEAFF
-	TRBV3-1/TRBV3-2	TRBJ2-4	-	15	TGTGCCAGCAGCCAACCGGGACTAGCCAAAAACATTCAGTACTTC	CASSQPGLAKNIQYF
-	TRBV5-4	TRBJ2-7	TRBD2	16	TGTGCCAGCAGCTTGGAGACTCAGGGACTACTAAACGAGCAGTACTTC	CASSLETQGLLNEQYF
-	TRBV29-1	TRBJ1-2	-	10	TGCAGCGCCGGGGAGGATGGCTACACCTTC	CSAGEDGYTF
-	TRBV7-9	TRBJ1-1	TRBD1	16	TGTGCCAGCAGGGGGGGTCTTGGGACAGATAACACTGAAGCTTTCTTT	CASRGGLGTDNTEAFF
once	TRBV3-1/TRBV3-2	TRBJ1-2	TRBD1	17	TGTGCCAGCAGCCAAGGTGGATTGGGACAGTCGACGTATGGCTACACCTTC	CASSQGGLGQSTYGYTF
-	TRBV29-1	TRBJ2-3	-	14	TGCAGCGTTGATGTCCCACAGGGCACAGATACGCAGTATTTT	CSVDVPQGTDTQYF
-	TRBV19	TRBJ2-7	TRBD1	13	TGTGCCAGTAGACGGACAGGGAGCTACGAGCAGTACTTC	CASRRTGSYEQYF
-	TRBV5-4	TRBJ2-7	TRBD1	15	TGTGCCAGCAGTTCTAGACAGGGGGTTGGCTACGAGCAGTACTTC	CASSSRQGVGYEQYF
-	TRBV5-1	TRBJ2-1	-	13	TGCGCCAGCAGCTTTAGTGCGTTCGGTGAGCAGTTCTTC	CASSFSAFGEQFF
-	TRBV10-1	TRBJ1-1	-	13	TGCGCCAGCAGTGAGGGGCCATTTGGTGAAGCTTTCTTT	CASSEGPFGEAFF
-	TRBV3-1/TRBV3-2	TRBJ2-7	TRBD2	16	TGTGCCAGCAGCCTGCTAGCGGGAGGAAATAGGAACGAGCAGTACTTC	CASSLLAGGNRNEQYF